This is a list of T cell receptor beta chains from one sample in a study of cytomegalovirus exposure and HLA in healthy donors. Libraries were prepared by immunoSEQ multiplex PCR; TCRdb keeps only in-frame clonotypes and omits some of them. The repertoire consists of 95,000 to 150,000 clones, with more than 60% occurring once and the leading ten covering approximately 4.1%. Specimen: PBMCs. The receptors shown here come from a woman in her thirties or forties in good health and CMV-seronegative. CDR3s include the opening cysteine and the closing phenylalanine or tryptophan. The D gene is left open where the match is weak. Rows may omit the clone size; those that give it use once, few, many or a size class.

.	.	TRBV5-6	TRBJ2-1	TGTGCCAGCAGCTTGGATCAGGACTACAATGAGCAGTTCTTC	CASSLDQDYNEQFF
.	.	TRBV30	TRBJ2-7	TGTGCCTGGAGTGTGAGGAGTAGGAGCGAGCAGTACTTC	CAWSVRSRSEQYF
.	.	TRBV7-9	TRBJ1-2	TGTTCCAGCAGCTTAGCGGCTGGCTACACCTTC	CSSSLAAGYTF
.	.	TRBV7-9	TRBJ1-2	TGTTCCAGCAGCCGCTCTACTCGGGACTATGGCTACACCTTC	CSSSRSTRDYGYTF
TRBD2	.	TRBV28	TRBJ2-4	TGTGCCAGCAGTTTCTCCCCGGGGGGGTCCAAAAACATTCAGTACTTC	CASSFSPGGSKNIQYF
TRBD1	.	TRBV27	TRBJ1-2	TGTGCCAGCAGTCAACGACAGGGGAATGGCTACACCTTC	CASSQRQGNGYTF
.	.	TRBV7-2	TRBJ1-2	TGTGCCAGCACCCCCACCGGGGGGCTTGGCTATGGCTACACCTTC	CASTPTGGLGYGYTF
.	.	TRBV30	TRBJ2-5	TGTGCCTGGAGTAGAGAGGGCTTAGAGACCCAGTACTTC	CAWSREGLETQYF
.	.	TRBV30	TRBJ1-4	TGTGCCAGGGGGGGGAACGCTAATGAAAAACTGTTTTTT	CARGGNANEKLFF
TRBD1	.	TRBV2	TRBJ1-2	TGTGCCAGCAGGGAGCGGACAGGGGGACACTATGGCTACACCTTC	CASRERTGGHYGYTF
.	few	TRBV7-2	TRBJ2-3	TGTGCCAGCAGTCTCCTAATCTCTAGCACAGATACGCAGTATTTT	CASSLLISSTDTQYF
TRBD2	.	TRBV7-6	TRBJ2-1	TGTGCCAGCAGCTTAGCGGATCCCGGGACTATAAATGAGCAGTTCTTC	CASSLADPGTINEQFF
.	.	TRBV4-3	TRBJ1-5	TGCGCCAGCAGCCAAGATTACAGTAGCAATCAGCCCCAGCATTTT	CASSQDYSSNQPQHF